The rows below give T cell receptor beta chains drawn from one sample of a study of T-cell reconstitution after alpha-beta-depleted transplantation in children. TCRdb analysed the PCR reads with MiXCR anew, one entry per CDR3 protein. In the table there are about 130,000 distinct CDR3 sequences, about 9.6% of which are singletons. The sample was PBMCs, mostly from graft donor cells, taken 180 days after TCRalphabeta/CD19-depleted stem cell transplant. The source is a girl under three years old who had a stem cell transplant for combined immunodeficiency, so the T cells may come from the graft donor. CDR3s include the opening cysteine and the closing phenylalanine or tryptophan. D genes are given only for firm matches. Clone size is shown for a subset of rows, as once, few, many or a class of expanded clone.

j_call,clone_size,v_call,d_call,cdr3_aa,cdr3_nt
TRBJ1-4,NA,TRBV20-1,NA,CSARGEAAEKLFF,TGCAGTGCTAGAGGAGAGGCAGCGGAAAAACTGTTTTTT
TRBJ2-3,few,TRBV27,NA,CASSPLGASWARTDTQYF,TGTGCCAGCAGCCCTCTCGGCGCTAGCTGGGCGAGGACAGATACGCAGTATTTT
TRBJ2-7,NA,TRBV5-5,NA,CASSLADRRSYEQYF,TGTGCCAGCAGCTTGGCCGACAGGAGGTCCTACGAGCAGTACTTC
TRBJ2-7,NA,TRBV7-8,NA,CASSSRLPYEQYF,TGTGCCAGCAGCTCCAGGCTCCCCTACGAGCAGTACTTC
TRBJ2-4,few,TRBV4-3,TRBD1,CASSRSTGGWNIQYF,TGCGCCAGCAGCCGATCGACAGGGGGTTGGAACATTCAGTACTTC
TRBJ2-4,once,TRBV18,NA,CASSPTPRVAKNIQYF,TGTGCCAGCTCACCGACGCCCAGGGTGGCCAAAAACATTCAGTACTTC
TRBJ2-2,NA,TRBV29-1,NA,CSAFGAANTGELFF,TGCAGCGCCTTCGGTGCCGCGAACACCGGGGAGCTGTTTTTT
TRBJ2-3,few,TRBV14,TRBD2,CASSQGLAGAVYTQYF,TGTGCCAGCAGCCAAGGACTAGCGGGAGCTGTTTATACGCAGTATTTT
TRBJ2-6,few,TRBV5-6,NA,CASSLTGRSGANVLTF,TGTGCCAGCAGCTTGACAGGGCGCTCTGGGGCCAACGTCCTGACTTTC
TRBJ1-1,few,TRBV7-9,NA,CASSLVPGRGYTEAFF,TGTGCCAGCAGCTTAGTACCAGGGAGAGGCTACACTGAAGCTTTCTTT
TRBJ2-2,few,TRBV28,NA,CASSYYRGADTGELFF,TGTGCCAGCAGTTACTACCGGGGGGCCGACACCGGGGAGCTGTTTTTT
TRBJ2-1,NA,TRBV7-8,NA,CASSLDPTYNEQFF,TGTGCCAGCAGCTTAGATCCAACCTACAATGAGCAGTTCTTC
TRBJ2-7,NA,TRBV11-2,NA,CASSQGRTHSYEQYF,TGTGCCAGCAGCCAGGGACGGACCCACTCCTACGAGCAGTACTTC
TRBJ2-1,few,TRBV7-2,TRBD2,CASSYELAGGLNEQFF,TGTGCCAGCAGCTACGAACTAGCGGGGGGGCTAAATGAGCAGTTCTTC
TRBJ2-5,many,TRBV29-1,TRBD1,CSVRQGGTETQYF,TGCAGCGTTCGACAGGGGGGAACAGAGACCCAGTACTTC
TRBJ2-2,few,TRBV24-1,TRBD1,CATSDLWTGVLNTGELFF,TGTGCCACCAGTGACCTATGGACAGGGGTCCTTAACACCGGGGAGCTGTTTTTT
TRBJ2-2,few,TRBV12-3/TRBV12-4,TRBD2,CASSPTGTSGRAGTGELFF,TGTGCCAGCAGTCCTACCGGGACTAGCGGGAGGGCGGGCACCGGGGAGCTGTTTTTT
TRBJ2-7,NA,TRBV18,NA,CASSTGRRGRGYEQYF,TGTGCCAGCTCAACCGGACGGAGGGGGAGAGGCTACGAGCAGTACTTC
TRBJ2-1,NA,TRBV20-1,TRBD2,CSARGSLTSGGGGEQFF,TGCAGTGCTAGGGGGTCACTTACTAGCGGAGGGGGTGGAGAGCAGTTCTTC
TRBJ2-2,few,TRBV11-2,NA,CASSLTPLITGELFF,TGTGCCAGCAGCTTAACCCCCCTGATCACCGGGGAGCTGTTTTTT
TRBJ1-2,NA,TRBV25-1,NA,CASSEYGRPLPGGYTF,TGTGCCAGCAGTGAATATGGAAGGCCTCTCCCGGGCGGCTACACCTTC
TRBJ2-5,NA,TRBV10-3,TRBD1,CAISPSFWTGPYQETQYF,TGTGCCATCAGTCCCTCTTTTTGGACAGGACCGTACCAAGAGACCCAGTACTTC